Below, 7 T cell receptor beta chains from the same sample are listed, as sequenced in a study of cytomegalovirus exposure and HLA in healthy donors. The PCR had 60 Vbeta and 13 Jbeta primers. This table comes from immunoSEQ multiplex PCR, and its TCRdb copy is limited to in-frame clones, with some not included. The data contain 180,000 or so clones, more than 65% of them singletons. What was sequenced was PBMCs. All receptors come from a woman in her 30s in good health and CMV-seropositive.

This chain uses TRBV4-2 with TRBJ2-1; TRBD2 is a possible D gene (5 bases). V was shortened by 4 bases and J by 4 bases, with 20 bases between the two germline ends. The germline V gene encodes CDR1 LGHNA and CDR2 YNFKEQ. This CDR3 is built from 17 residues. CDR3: CASSPEKDSRAYNEQFF. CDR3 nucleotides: TGTGCCAGCAGCCCAGAAAAGGACTCGCGTGCGTACAATGAGCAGTTCTTC.

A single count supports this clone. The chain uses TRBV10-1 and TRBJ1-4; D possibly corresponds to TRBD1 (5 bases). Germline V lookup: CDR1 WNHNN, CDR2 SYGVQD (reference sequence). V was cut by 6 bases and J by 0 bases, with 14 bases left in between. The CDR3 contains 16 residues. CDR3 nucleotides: TGCGCCAGCAGCCCCGGACACAGTTCAACTAATGAAAAACTGTTTTTT. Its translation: CASSPGHSSTNEKLFF.

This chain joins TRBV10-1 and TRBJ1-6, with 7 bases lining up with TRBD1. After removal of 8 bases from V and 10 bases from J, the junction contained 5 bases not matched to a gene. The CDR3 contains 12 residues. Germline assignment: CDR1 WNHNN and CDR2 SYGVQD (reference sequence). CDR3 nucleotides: TGCGCCAGCTCACAGGGGAGATCACCCCTCCACTTT. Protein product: CASSQGRSPLHF.

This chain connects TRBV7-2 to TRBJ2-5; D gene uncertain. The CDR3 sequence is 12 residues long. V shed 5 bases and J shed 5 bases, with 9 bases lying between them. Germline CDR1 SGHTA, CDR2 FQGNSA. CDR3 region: CASSPTTETQYF. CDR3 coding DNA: TGTGCCAGCAGCCCGACAACGGAGACCCAGTACTTC.

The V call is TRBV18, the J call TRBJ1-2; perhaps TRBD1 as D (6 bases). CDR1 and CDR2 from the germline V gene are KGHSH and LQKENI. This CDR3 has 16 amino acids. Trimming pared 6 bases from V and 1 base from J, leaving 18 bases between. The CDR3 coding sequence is TGTGCCAGCTCCCCATCGCCGGGCAGGGGTAACTATGGCTACACCTTC. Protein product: CASSPSPGRGNYGYTF.

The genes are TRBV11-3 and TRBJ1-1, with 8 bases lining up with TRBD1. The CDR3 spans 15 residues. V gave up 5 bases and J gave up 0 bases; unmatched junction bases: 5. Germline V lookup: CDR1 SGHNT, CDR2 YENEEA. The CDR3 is CASSRDRGMNTEAFF. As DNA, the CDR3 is TGTGCCAGCAGCAGAGACAGGGGAATGAACACTGAAGCTTTCTTT. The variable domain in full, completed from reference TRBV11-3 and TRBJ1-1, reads EAGVVQSPRYKIIEKKQPVAFWCNPISGHNTLYWYLQNLGQGPELLIRYENEEAVDDSQLPKDRFSAERLKGVDSTLKIQPAELGDSAVYLCASSRDRGMNTEAFFGQGTRLTVV.

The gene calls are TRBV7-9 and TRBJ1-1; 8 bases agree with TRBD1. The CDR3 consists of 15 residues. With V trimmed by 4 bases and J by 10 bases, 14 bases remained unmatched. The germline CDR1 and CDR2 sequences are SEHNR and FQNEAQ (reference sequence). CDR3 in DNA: TGTGCCAGCAGCTCCTTTACGGGACAGGCTCGGGGAGCTTTCTTT. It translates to CASSSFTGQARGAFF.